These 8 T cell receptor beta chains were all obtained from the same sample, sequenced in a study of response to subunit inactivated influenza vaccine. Via MiXCR, TCRdb re-called the RT-PCR reads, giving one row per CDR3 protein. The sample lists roughly 630,000 distinct CDR3 sequences; 13% to 15% were seen once. The material sequenced was PBMCs from blood, taken roughly 15 days before vaccination. These TCRs come from a man aged 50 or older who received an inactivated influenza vaccine.

A single count supports this clonotype. This chain uses TRBV29-1 with TRBJ1-2, with 10 bases matching TRBD1. Germline CDR1 reads SQVTM; CDR2 reads ANQGSEA. This CDR3 has 13 residues. The V gene end was trimmed by 6 bases and the J gene end by 4 bases; junction bases not matched to a gene: 5. The CDR3 nucleotides are TGCAGCGTAGAGGACAGGGGGGTCTATGGCTACACCTTC. This encodes CSVEDRGVYGYTF.

This clonotype has at least ten counts. The chain links TRBV20-1 to TRBJ1-5; tentative D call: TRBD1 (5 bases). Germline V gives CDR1 DFQATT, CDR2 SNEGSKA (reference sequence). Trimming removed 1 base from V and 7 bases from J, with 11 bases in between. CDR3 size: 13 residues. DNA for the CDR3: TGCAGTGCTAGAGTGGAGGGGTACCAGCCCCAGCATTTT. Translated: CSARVEGYQPQHF.

The chain combines TRBV12-3 or TRBV12-4 with TRBJ1-5, with a possible D match to TRBD1 (5 bases). The germline V and J ends were trimmed by 2 bases and 4 bases, with 12 bases remaining between them. The CDR3 totals 15 residues. CDR3 sequence (DNA): TGTGCCAGCAGTTTAAGTCAGGGAGCAAATCAGCCCCAGCATTTT. It codes for CASSLSQGANQPQHF.

This clonotype has at least ten counts. The rearrangement links TRBV15 to TRBJ2-3; tentative D call: TRBD2 (5 bases). Per the germline V gene, CDR1 is LNHNV and CDR2 is YYDKDF (reference sequence). The V end was cut by 0 bases, the J end by 2 bases, with 15 bases between. The CDR3 sequence is 17 residues long. This chain's CDR3 is CATSREGDKSPTDTQYF. Here the CDR3 DNA reads TGTGCCACCAGCAGAGAGGGAGACAAGTCCCCCACAGATACGCAGTATTTT.

This clonotype was picked up a small number of times. The J gene is TRBJ2-7, the V gene TRBV4-2; 9 bases map to TRBD2. V trimming: 0 bases; J trimming: 7 bases; junction bases outside the gene matches: 7. Looked up from germline, CDR1 is LGHNA and CDR2 is YNFKEQ. The CDR3 runs 15 residues. The CDR3 reads CASSQDMIAGDEQYF. The DNA of the CDR3 is TGTGCCAGCAGCCAAGATATGATAGCGGGAGATGAGCAGTACTTC.

DNA for the CDR3: TGTGCCAGCAGCTTAGAAAGAATGGACGGCGGGAATGATCACATTCAGTACTTC. Protein: CASSLERMDGGNDHIQYF. The chain is built from TRBV11-2 and TRBJ2-4; a weak D match, TRBD2 (6 bases). The CDR3 has 18 residues. The germline V gene encodes CDR1 SGHAT and CDR2 FQNNGV. Trimming cost V 0 bases and J 8 bases, with 23 bases left between them.

This clonotype was seen only a few times. V usage is TRBV12-3 or TRBV12-4 and J usage is TRBJ1-2; no clear D. The CDR3 is 12 residues long. V lost 6 bases to trimming and J lost 5 bases, with 10 bases between them. DNA for the CDR3: TGTGCCAGCAGCCGCTGGGGATATGGCTACACCTTC. It is translated as CASSRWGYGYTF.

The chain uses TRBV20-1 and TRBJ2-3; 13 bases line up with TRBD2. Trimming at V came to 3 bases and at J to 10 bases, leaving 7 bases not matched to a gene. Looked up from germline, CDR1 is DFQATT and CDR2 is SNEGSKA (reference sequence). The CDR3 sequence is 14 residues long. CDR3 loop: CSARPGTSGTPQYF. The DNA of the CDR3 is TGCAGTGCTAGGCCCGGGACTAGCGGGACCCCGCAGTATTTT.